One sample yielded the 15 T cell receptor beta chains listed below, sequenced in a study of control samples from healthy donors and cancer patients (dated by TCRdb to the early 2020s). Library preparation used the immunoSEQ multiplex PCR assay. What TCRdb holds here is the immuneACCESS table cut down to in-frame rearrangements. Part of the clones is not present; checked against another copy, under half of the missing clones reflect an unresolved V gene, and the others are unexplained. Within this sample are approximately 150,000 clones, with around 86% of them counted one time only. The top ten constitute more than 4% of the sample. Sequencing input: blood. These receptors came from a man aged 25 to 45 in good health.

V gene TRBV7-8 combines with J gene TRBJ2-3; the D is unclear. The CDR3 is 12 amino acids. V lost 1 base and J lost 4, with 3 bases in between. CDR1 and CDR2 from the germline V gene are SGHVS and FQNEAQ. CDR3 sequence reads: CASSLEADTQYF. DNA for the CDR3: TGTGCCAGCAGCTTAGAGGCAGATACGCAGTATTTT.

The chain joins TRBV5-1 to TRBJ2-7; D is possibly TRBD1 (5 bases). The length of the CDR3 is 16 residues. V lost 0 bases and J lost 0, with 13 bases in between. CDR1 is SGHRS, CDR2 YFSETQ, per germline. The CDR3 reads CASSLGQSKSSYEQYF. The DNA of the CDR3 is TGCGCCAGCAGCTTGGGACAGTCCAAGAGCTCCTACGAGCAGTACTTC.

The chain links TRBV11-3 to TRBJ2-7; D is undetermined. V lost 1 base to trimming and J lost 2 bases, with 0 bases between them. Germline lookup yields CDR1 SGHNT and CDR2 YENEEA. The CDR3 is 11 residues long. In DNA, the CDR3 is TGTGCCAGCAGCTTAGCCTACGAGCAGTACTTC. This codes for CASSLAYEQYF.

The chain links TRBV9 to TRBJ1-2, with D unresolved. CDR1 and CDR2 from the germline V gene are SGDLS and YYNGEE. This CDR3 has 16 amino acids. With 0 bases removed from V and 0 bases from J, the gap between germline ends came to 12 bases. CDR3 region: CASSVGEGTTNYGYTF. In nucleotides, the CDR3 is TGTGCCAGCAGCGTAGGAGAGGGCACTACTAACTATGGCTACACCTTC.

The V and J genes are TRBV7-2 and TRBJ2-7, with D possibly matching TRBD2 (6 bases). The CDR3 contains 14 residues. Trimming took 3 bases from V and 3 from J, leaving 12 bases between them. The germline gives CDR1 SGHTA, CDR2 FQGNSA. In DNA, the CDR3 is TGTGCCAGCAGCTTGTCCTCTAGCGTCTACGAGCAGTACTTC. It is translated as CASSLSSSVYEQYF.

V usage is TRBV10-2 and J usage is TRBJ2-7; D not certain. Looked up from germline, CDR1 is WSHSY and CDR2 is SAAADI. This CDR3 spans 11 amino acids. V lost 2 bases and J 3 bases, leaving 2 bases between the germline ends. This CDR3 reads CASSEVYEQYF. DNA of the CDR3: TGCGCCAGCAGTGAGGTCTACGAGCAGTACTTC.

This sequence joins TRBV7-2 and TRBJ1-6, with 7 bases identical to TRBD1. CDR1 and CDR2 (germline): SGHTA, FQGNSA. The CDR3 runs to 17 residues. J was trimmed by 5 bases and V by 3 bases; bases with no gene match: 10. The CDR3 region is CASSLWTGSADNSPLHF. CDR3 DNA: TGTGCCAGCAGCTTGTGGACAGGCTCGGCGGATAATTCACCCCTCCACTTT.

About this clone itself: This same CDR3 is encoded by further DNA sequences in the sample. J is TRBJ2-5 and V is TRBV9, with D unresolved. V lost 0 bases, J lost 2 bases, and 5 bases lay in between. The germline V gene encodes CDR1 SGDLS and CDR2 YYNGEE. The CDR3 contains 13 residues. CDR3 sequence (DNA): TGTGCCAGCAGCGTAGCGTTGCAAGAGACCCAGTACTTC. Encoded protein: CASSVALQETQYF.

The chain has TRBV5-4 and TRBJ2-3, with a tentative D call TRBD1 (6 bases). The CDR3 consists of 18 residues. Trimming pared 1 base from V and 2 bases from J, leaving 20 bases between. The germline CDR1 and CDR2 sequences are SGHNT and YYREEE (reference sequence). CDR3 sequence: CASSLSNRAPHNTDTQYF. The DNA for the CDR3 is TGTGCCAGCAGCTTGAGTAACAGGGCTCCGCACAACACAGATACGCAGTATTTT.

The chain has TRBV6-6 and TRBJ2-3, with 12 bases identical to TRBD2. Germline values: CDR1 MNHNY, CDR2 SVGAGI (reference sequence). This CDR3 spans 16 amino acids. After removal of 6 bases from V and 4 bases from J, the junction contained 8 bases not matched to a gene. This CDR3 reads CASRSPSGGASDTQYF. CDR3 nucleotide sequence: TGTGCCAGCAGAAGCCCTAGCGGGGGGGCTTCAGATACGCAGTATTTT.

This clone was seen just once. The CDR3 here is CASARGPGGDTQYF. In DNA, the CDR3 is TGTGCCAGCGCCCGGGGCCCTGGCGGGGATACGCAGTATTTT. The J gene is TRBJ2-3, the V gene TRBV6-5; perhaps D is TRBD1 or TRBD2 (5 bases each). Germline CDR1 MNHEY, CDR2 SVGAGI. This CDR3 has 14 residues. The germline V and J ends were trimmed by 8 bases and 6 bases, with 18 bases remaining between them.

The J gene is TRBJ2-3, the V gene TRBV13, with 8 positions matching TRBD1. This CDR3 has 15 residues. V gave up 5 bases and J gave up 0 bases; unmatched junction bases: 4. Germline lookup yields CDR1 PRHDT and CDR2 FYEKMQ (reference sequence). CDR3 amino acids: CASSTQGESTDTQYF. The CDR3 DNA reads TGTGCCAGCAGCACACAGGGGGAAAGCACAGATACGCAGTATTTT.

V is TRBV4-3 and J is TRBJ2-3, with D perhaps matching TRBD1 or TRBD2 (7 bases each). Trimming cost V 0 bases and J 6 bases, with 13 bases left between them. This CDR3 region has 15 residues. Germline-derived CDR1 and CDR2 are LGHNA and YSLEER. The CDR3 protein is CASSQDPRGGDTQYF. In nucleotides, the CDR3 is TGCGCCAGCAGCCAAGATCCCAGGGGGGGGGATACGCAGTATTTT.

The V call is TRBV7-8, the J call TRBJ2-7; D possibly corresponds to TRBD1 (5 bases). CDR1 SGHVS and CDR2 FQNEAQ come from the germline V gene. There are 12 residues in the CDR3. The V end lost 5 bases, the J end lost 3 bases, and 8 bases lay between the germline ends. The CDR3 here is CASSPGIYEQYF. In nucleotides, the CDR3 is TGTGCCAGCAGCCCAGGGATCTACGAGCAGTACTTC.

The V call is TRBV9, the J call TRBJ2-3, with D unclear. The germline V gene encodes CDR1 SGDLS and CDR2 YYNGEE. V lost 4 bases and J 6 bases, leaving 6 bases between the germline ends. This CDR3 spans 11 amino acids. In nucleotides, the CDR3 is TGTGCCAGCAGCTCCCAGGATACGCAGTATTTT. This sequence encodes CASSSQDTQYF.